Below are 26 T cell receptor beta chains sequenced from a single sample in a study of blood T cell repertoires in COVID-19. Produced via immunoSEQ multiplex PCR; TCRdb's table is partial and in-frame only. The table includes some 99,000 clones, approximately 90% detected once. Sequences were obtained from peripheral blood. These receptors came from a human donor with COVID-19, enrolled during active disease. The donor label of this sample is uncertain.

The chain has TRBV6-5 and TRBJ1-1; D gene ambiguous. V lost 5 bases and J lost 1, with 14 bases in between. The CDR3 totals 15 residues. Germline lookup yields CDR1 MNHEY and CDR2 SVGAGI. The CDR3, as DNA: TGTGCCAGCAGTCTACAGACGGGGTGGAACACTGAAGCTTTCTTT. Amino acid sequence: CASSLQTGWNTEAFF.

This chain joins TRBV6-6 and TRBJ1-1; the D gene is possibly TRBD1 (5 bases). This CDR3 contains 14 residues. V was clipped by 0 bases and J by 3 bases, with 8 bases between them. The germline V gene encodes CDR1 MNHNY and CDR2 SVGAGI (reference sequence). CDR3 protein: CASSYSGGYTEAFF. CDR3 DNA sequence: TGTGCCAGCAGTTACTCCGGGGGGTACACTGAAGCTTTCTTT.

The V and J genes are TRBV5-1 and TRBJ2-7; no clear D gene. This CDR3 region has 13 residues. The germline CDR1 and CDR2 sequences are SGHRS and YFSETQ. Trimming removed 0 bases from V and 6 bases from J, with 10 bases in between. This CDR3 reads CASSLAARSEQYF. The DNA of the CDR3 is TGCGCCAGCAGCTTGGCCGCTAGAAGCGAGCAGTACTTC.

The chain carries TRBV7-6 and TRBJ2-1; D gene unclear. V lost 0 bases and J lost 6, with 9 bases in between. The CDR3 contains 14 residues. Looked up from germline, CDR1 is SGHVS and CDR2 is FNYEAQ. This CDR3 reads CASSLAGEANEQFF. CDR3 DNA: TGTGCCAGCAGCTTAGCAGGAGAAGCCAATGAGCAGTTCTTC.

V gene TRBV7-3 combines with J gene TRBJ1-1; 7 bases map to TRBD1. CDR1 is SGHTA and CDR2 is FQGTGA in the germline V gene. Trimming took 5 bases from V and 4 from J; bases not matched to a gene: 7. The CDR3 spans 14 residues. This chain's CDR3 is CASSPQQGSTEAFF. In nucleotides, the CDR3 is TGTGCCAGCAGCCCCCAACAGGGGAGCACTGAAGCTTTCTTT.

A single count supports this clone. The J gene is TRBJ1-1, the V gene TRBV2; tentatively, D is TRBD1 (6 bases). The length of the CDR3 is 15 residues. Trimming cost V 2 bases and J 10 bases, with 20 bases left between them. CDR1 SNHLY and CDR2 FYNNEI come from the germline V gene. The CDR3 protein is CASSEPNAGIGGAFF. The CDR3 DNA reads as TGTGCCAGCAGTGAACCGAACGCAGGGATAGGGGGAGCTTTCTTT.

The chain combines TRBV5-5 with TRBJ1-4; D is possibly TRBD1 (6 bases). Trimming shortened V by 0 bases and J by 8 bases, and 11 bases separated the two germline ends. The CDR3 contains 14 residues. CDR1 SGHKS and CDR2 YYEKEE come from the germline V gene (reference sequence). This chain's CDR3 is CASSLGGPGEKLFF. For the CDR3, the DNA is TGTGCCAGCAGCTTGGGGGGGCCTGGGGAAAAACTGTTTTTT.

The CDR3 nucleotides are TGTGCCAGCAGCTTAGACGGACAGGGGGATCAGCCCCAGCATTTT. It codes for CASSLDGQGDQPQHF. The chain carries TRBV7-2 and TRBJ1-5, with 10 bases aligning to TRBD1. With 1 base clipped from V and 5 bases from J, the junction kept 2 bases outside the gene matches. The CDR3 spans 15 residues. The germline V gene encodes CDR1 SGHTA and CDR2 FQGNSA.

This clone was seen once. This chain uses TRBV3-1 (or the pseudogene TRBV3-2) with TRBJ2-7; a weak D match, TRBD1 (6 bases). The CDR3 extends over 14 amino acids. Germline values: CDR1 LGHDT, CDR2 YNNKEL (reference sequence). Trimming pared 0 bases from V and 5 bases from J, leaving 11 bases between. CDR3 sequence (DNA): TGTGCCAGCAGCCAAGATGCATGGGGGCACGAGCAGTACTTC. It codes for CASSQDAWGHEQYF.

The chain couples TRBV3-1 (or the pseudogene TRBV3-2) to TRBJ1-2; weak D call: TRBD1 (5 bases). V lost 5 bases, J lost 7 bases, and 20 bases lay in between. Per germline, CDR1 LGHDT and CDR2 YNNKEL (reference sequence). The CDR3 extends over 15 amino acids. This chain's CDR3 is CASSIRGSRPSGYTF. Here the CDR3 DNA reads TGTGCCAGCAGCATTCGGGGGTCCCGCCCAAGTGGCTACACCTTC.

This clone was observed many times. The CDR3 nucleotides are TGCAGCGTTGAAGGGTGGACAGGTTCAGATACGCAGTATTTT. This sequence encodes CSVEGWTGSDTQYF. This chain connects TRBV29-1 to TRBJ2-3; 7 bases map to TRBD1. Germline assignment: CDR1 SQVTM and CDR2 ANQGSEA. V lost 1 base to trimming and J lost 4 bases; unmatched junction nucleotides: 5. This CDR3 comprises 14 residues.

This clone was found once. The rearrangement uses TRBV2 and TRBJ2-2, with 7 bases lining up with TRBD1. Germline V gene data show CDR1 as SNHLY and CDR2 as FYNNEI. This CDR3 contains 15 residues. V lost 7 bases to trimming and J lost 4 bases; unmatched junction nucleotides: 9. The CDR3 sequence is CASNHRGPSTGELFF. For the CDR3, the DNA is TGTGCCAGCAACCACAGGGGACCCTCCACCGGGGAGCTGTTTTTT.

Here the CDR3 DNA reads TGTGCCACAAATTTGCGGGACGTTCAATATGGCTACACCTTC. It translates to CATNLRDVQYGYTF. The chain employs TRBV6-6 and TRBJ1-2; maybe TRBD1 (5 bases). Germline lookup yields CDR1 MNHNY and CDR2 SVGAGI (reference sequence). V gave up 10 bases and J gave up 5 bases, with 20 bases separating them. The CDR3 is made up of 14 amino acids.

CDR3 residues: CASSQDINQPQHF. CDR3 DNA: TGTGCCAGCAGCCAGGACATTAATCAGCCCCAGCATTTT. This rearrangement joins TRBV6-5 to TRBJ1-5; D perhaps matches TRBD1 (5 bases). Trimming shortened V by 6 bases and J by 4 bases, and 10 bases separated the two germline ends. The CDR3 spans 13 residues. CDR1 and CDR2 from the germline V gene are MNHEY and SVGAGI.

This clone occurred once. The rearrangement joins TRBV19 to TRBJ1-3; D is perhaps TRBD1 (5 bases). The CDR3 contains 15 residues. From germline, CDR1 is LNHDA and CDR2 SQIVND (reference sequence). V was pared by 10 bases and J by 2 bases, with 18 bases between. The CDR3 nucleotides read TGTGCCACCACGGACAAAGCGGGAACTGGAAACACCATATATTTT. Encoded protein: CATTDKAGTGNTIYF.

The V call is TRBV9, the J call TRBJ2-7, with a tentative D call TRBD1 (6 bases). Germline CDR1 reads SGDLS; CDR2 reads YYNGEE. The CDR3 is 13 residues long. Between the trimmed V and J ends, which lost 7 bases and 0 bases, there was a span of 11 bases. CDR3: CASSRDNSYEQYF. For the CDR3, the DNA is TGTGCCAGCTCCCGGGACAACTCCTACGAGCAGTACTTC.

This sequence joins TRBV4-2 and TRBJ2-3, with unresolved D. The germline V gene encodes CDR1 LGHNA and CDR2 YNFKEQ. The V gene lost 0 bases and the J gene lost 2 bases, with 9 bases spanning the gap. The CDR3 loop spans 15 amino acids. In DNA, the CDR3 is TGTGCCAGCAGCCAAGATAGAAGAATCACAGATACGCAGTATTTT. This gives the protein CASSQDRRITDTQYF.

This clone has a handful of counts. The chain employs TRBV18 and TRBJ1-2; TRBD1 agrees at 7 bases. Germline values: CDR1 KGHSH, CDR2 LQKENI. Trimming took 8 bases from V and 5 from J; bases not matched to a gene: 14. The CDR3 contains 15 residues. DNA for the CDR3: TGTGCCAGCCGCCCCGGGCCCGGACAGGAGTATGGCTACACCTTC. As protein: CASRPGPGQEYGYTF.

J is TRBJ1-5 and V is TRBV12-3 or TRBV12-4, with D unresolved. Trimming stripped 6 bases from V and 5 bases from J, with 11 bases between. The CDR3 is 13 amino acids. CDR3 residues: CASSYSEDQPQHF. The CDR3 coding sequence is TGTGCCAGCAGCTATTCGGAGGATCAGCCCCAGCATTTT.

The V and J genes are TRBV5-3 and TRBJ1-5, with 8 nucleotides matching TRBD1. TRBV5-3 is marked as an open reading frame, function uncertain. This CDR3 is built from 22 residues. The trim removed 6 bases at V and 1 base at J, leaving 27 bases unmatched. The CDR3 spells CARTGQRGQGNSGDESNQPQHF. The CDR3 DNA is TGTGCCAGAACCGGTCAAAGAGGACAGGGTAATAGTGGGGACGAAAGCAATCAGCCCCAGCATTTT.

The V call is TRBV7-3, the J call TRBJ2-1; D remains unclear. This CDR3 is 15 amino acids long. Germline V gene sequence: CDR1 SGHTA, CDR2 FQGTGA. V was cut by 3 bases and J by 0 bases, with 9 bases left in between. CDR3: CASSFEASSYNEQFF. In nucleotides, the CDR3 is TGTGCCAGCAGCTTCGAAGCAAGCTCCTACAATGAGCAGTTCTTC.

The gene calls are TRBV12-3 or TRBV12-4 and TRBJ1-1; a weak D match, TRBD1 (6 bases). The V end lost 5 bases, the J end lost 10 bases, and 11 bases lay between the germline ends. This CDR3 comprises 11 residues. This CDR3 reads CASSREGVAFF. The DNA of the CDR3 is TGTGCCAGCAGTCGTGAGGGGGTAGCTTTCTTT.

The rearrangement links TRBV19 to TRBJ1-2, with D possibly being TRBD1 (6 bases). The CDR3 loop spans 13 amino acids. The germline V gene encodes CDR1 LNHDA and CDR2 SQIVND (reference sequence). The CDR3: CALGGPGNYGYTF. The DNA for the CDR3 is TGTGCACTAGGGGGTCCTGGAAACTATGGCTACACCTTC.

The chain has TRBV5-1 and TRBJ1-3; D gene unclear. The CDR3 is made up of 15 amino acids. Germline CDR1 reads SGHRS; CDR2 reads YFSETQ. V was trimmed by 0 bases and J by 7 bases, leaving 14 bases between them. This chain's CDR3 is CASSLAYSSLNTIYF. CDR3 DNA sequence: TGCGCCAGCAGCTTGGCCTATAGCTCCCTCAACACCATATATTTT.

The CDR3 spells CASSEQEGTEAFF. DNA of the CDR3: TGTGCCAGCAGTGAACAGGAAGGCACTGAAGCTTTCTTT. This chain connects TRBV6-1 to TRBJ1-1; D remains ambiguous. V was cut by 2 bases and J by 4 bases, with 8 bases left in between. This CDR3 is 13 amino acids long. Germline V gene sequence: CDR1 MNHNS, CDR2 SASEGT.

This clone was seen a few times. CDR3 loop: CASRPGTGLEKLFF. CDR3 in DNA: TGCGCCAGCAGACCCGGGACAGGGTTAGAAAAACTGTTTTTT. The rearrangement joins TRBV5-1 to TRBJ1-4, with TRBD1 matching over 9 bases. The CDR3 is 14 amino acids. Germline V CDR1 and CDR2: SGHRS, YFSETQ. Trimming removed 5 bases from V and 8 bases from J; junction bases left unmatched: 7.